This is a list of T cell receptor beta chains from one sample in a study of cytomegalovirus exposure and HLA in healthy donors. Profiled with immunoSEQ multiplex PCR; TCRdb holds only in-frame clones, not every one. The table has 70,000 to 95,000 clones, just under 85% seen once. The sample taken for sequencing was PBMCs. These receptors all stem from a young woman in good health and CMV-seropositive. CDR3s include the opening cysteine and the closing phenylalanine or tryptophan. D genes are given only for firm matches.

V: TRBV6-4
D: .
J: TRBJ1-2
CDR3: CASRKQGGYGYTF

V: TRBV5-1
D: TRBD1
J: TRBJ1-2
CDR3: CASSLGQGRANYGYTF

V: TRBV10-3
D: .
J: TRBJ2-2
CDR3: CAIRPDRPHGELFF

V: TRBV5-1
D: .
J: TRBJ2-5
CDR3: CASSLADYQETQYF

V: TRBV5-6
D: .
J: TRBJ2-7
CDR3: CASSLAGFGEQYF

V: TRBV5-6
D: .
J: TRBJ2-7
CDR3: CASSFGGGEVNEQYF

V: TRBV9
D: .
J: TRBJ2-1
CDR3: CASSVGTLGDNEQFF

V: TRBV6-1
D: .
J: TRBJ2-4
CDR3: CASSTGSGAKNIQYF

V: TRBV18
D: .
J: TRBJ2-7
CDR3: CASSRGLPVRANYEQYF

V: TRBV27
D: .
J: TRBJ2-7
CDR3: CASSPGLTTLYEQYF

V: TRBV4-2
D: .
J: TRBJ2-7
CDR3: CASSQTIGESYEQYF

V: TRBV7-9
D: .
J: TRBJ1-6
CDR3: CASSPDEGQSSYNSPLHF

V: TRBV6-1
D: .
J: TRBJ2-4
CDR3: CASSVSQGDIQYF

V: TRBV7-6
D: TRBD1
J: TRBJ2-5
CDR3: CASSLELAGTGGDETQYF

V: TRBV2
D: .
J: TRBJ2-1
CDR3: CASTERAFDEQFF

V: TRBV6-5
D: .
J: TRBJ1-4
CDR3: CASSMTITNEKLFF

V: TRBV6-6
D: .
J: TRBJ1-1
CDR3: CASSYLTAPVNTEAFF

V: TRBV9
D: TRBD1
J: TRBJ1-6
CDR3: CASSPRDRWAPLHF

V: TRBV15
D: TRBD1
J: TRBJ2-5
CDR3: CAAGQAYQETQYF

V: TRBV7-9
D: .
J: TRBJ2-7
CDR3: CASSSGGGILGEQYF

V: TRBV28
D: .
J: TRBJ1-5
CDR3: CASRGSNQPQHF

V: TRBV29-1
D: .
J: TRBJ1-1
CDR3: CSVWGGGTEAFF

V: TRBV6-5
D: TRBD1
J: TRBJ1-3
CDR3: CASSPGTGRGNTIYF

V: TRBV7-8
D: .
J: TRBJ1-3
CDR3: CASSSQTSLSGNTIYF

V: TRBV29-1
D: .
J: TRBJ1-2
CDR3: CSVEAAEDNYGYTF

V: TRBV6-5
D: .
J: TRBJ1-1
CDR3: CASSYSLKNTEAFF

V: TRBV5-1
D: TRBD1
J: TRBJ1-1
CDR3: CASSAQPGGMNTEAFF

V: TRBV10-3
D: TRBD1
J: TRBJ2-3
CDR3: CAIRDRADTQYF

V: TRBV14
D: .
J: TRBJ2-7
CDR3: CASSQGWPEVNEQYF

V: TRBV5-4
D: TRBD1
J: TRBJ1-2
CDR3: CASSYDRDGGYTF

V: TRBV4-1
D: .
J: TRBJ1-3
CDR3: CASSPYTGGPGNTIYF

V: TRBV25-1
D: .
J: TRBJ1-3
CDR3: CASSESRGFGDTIYF

V: TRBV7-9
D: .
J: TRBJ2-7
CDR3: CASSFPAGRQYF

V: TRBV7-9
D: .
J: TRBJ2-7
CDR3: CASTRVVEQYF

V: TRBV27
D: TRBD1
J: TRBJ2-7
CDR3: CASGTGGYEQYF

V: TRBV9
D: .
J: TRBJ1-1
CDR3: CASSALDSSHLYTEAFF

V: TRBV6-5
D: .
J: TRBJ2-1
CDR3: CASSYGWGRDNEQFF

V: TRBV7-2
D: .
J: TRBJ2-3
CDR3: CASKPGAINTDTQYF

V: TRBV5-1
D: .
J: TRBJ1-1
CDR3: CASSVTTDGNTEAFF

V: TRBV5-4
D: .
J: TRBJ2-3
CDR3: CASSLFRGAEQDTQYF

V: TRBV7-9
D: TRBD1
J: TRBJ1-1
CDR3: CASSRGTGGTEAFF

V: TRBV6-5
D: .
J: .
CDR3: CASSWASAYEQYF

V: TRBV19
D: TRBD2
J: TRBJ2-1
CDR3: CASSIETSGSNEQFF

V: TRBV5-6
D: .
J: TRBJ1-2
CDR3: CASSLGQGFYTF

V: TRBV9
D: TRBD1
J: TRBJ2-6
CDR3: CASSIHRGRRANVLTF

V: TRBV29-1
D: TRBD2
J: TRBJ2-3
CDR3: CSVEDWSSGSSTDTQYF

V: TRBV7-9
D: .
J: TRBJ1-4
CDR3: CSSSLDGQPNEKLFF

V: TRBV7-3
D: .
J: TRBJ1-2
CDR3: CASSFGGTYGYTF

V: TRBV5-1
D: TRBD1
J: TRBJ1-6
CDR3: CASKPGQANSPLHF

V: TRBV5-1
D: TRBD1
J: TRBJ1-3
CDR3: CASGTGGGNTIYF